The next 32 T cell receptor beta chains were all read from a single sample in a study of cytomegalovirus exposure and HLA in healthy donors. PCR involved 60 Vbeta and 13 Jbeta primers. Some clones are missing from TCRdb's copy, which holds only in-frame ones; the method was immunoSEQ multiplex PCR. The sample has under 130,000 clones, about 71% seen once. Sequencing was done on a sample of PBMCs. The receptor source for this set is a woman aged 45 to 65 in good health and CMV-seronegative.

V is TRBV5-4 and J is TRBJ2-3; TRBD2 agrees at 7 bases. Unmatched junction bases numbered 9, after V lost 4 bases and J lost 4 bases. The V gene's germline CDR1 is SGHNT and CDR2 YYREEE (reference sequence). This CDR3 contains 15 residues. The CDR3 region is CASSRGGESADTQYF. CDR3 nucleotide sequence: TGTGCCAGCAGCCGGGGAGGGGAGTCCGCAGATACGCAGTATTTT. Drawing the rest from reference TRBV5-4 and TRBJ2-3, the complete variable domain is ETGVTQSPTHLIKTRGQQVTLRCSSQSGHNTVSWYQQALGQGPQFIFQYYREEENGRGNFPPRFSGLQFPNYSSELNVNALELDDSALYLCASSRGGESADTQYFGPGTRLTVL.

The rearrangement joins TRBV11-3 to TRBJ2-1, with TRBD2 as a possible D gene (6 bases). The CDR3 covers 16 residues. The V and J ends lost 4 bases and 0 bases respectively, with 13 bases between them. Germline V CDR1 and CDR2: SGHNT, YENEEA. The DNA of the CDR3 is TGTGCCAGCAGCTCCCTGGGACTCCGCTCCTACAATGAGCAGTTCTTC. It translates to CASSSLGLRSYNEQFF.

The rearrangement links TRBV4-1 to TRBJ2-7, with a weak D call TRBD2 (5 bases). Germline V gene data show CDR1 as MGHRA and CDR2 as YSYEKL. Between the trimmed V and J ends, which lost 1 base and 3 bases, there was a span of 13 bases. The CDR3 contains 15 residues. CDR3 DNA sequence: TGCGCCAGCAGCCAAGGGGGTCTGGACTTCTACGAGCAGTACTTC. Translated, it gives CASSQGGLDFYEQYF.

V and J are TRBV19 and TRBJ1-6; 11 bases fit TRBD1. CDR1 LNHDA and CDR2 SQIVND come from the germline V gene (reference sequence). Trimming took 8 bases from V and 8 from J; bases not matched to a gene: 2. The CDR3 contains 13 residues. CDR3 in DNA: TGTGCCAGTTGGGACAGGGGGGATTCACCCCTCCACTTT. Its protein product is CASWDRGDSPLHF.

CDR3 DNA sequence: TGTGCCAGCAGCGCGAAGCGGAGGCTAGCACATGATACGCAGTATTTT. Translated, it gives CASSAKRRLAHDTQYF. The chain is built from TRBV7-9 and TRBJ2-3; maybe TRBD2 (5 bases). Germline CDR1 and CDR2: SEHNR and FQNEAQ (reference sequence). This CDR3 spans 16 amino acids. V was pared by 5 bases and J by 6 bases, with 21 bases between.

This sequence joins TRBV28 and TRBJ2-7; D ambiguous. Germline V gene lookup returns CDR1 MDHEN and CDR2 SYDVKM. The CDR3 has 14 residues. Trimming removed 5 bases from V and 1 base from J, with 12 bases in between. DNA for the CDR3: TGTGCCAGCAGTACTACCCGTACGTCCTACGAGCAGTACTTC. It specifies CASSTTRTSYEQYF.

The chain combines TRBV18 with TRBJ2-2, with D possibly TRBD2 on 6 matching bases. Germline V gene data show CDR1 as KGHSH and CDR2 as LQKENI. The CDR3 has 16 amino acids. V lost 3 bases and J lost 4, with 15 bases in between. CDR3 nucleotides: TGTGCCAGCTCACCCCGGGACTCCAGGGCCACCGGGGAGCTGTTTTTT. Amino acid sequence: CASSPRDSRATGELFF.

The sample holds one count of this clone. V gene TRBV19 combines with J gene TRBJ2-7, with 9 bases matching TRBD2. CDR3 length: 14 amino acids. Germline loops: CDR1 LNHDA, CDR2 SQIVND (reference sequence). Trimming at V came to 3 bases and at J to 3 bases, leaving 3 bases not matched to a gene. The CDR3 region has the DNA TGTGCCAGTAGTATTGGCGGGAGGGTCTACGAGCAGTACTTC. Its translation is CASSIGGRVYEQYF.

This chain joins TRBV2 and TRBJ1-5, with D possibly matching TRBD1 (5 bases). The germline CDR1 and CDR2 sequences are SNHLY and FYNNEI. V was shortened by 7 bases and J by 1 base, with 11 bases between the two germline ends. This CDR3 is 14 amino acids long. The CDR3 DNA reads as TGTGCCAGCAAGGGGATTGACAGCAATCAGCCCCAGCATTTT. Encoded protein: CASKGIDSNQPQHF.

This clone has a handful of counts. The V call is TRBV4-1, the J call TRBJ1-1, with 9 positions matching TRBD1. J gave up 8 bases and V 3 bases, and 7 bases lay outside the gene matches. Germline CDR1 MGHRA, CDR2 YSYEKL. This CDR3 has 14 amino acids. The CDR3 region is CASSHPGQGDEAFF. The CDR3 DNA reads TGCGCCAGCAGCCACCCGGGACAGGGAGACGAAGCTTTCTTT.

This chain uses TRBV2 with TRBJ1-5; 9 bases map to TRBD1. The CDR3 consists of 16 residues. J gave up 3 bases and V 6 bases, and 9 bases lay outside the gene matches. CDR1 and CDR2 from the germline V gene are SNHLY and FYNNEI. This chain's CDR3 is CASSILQGATNQPQHF. The CDR3 nucleotides are TGTGCCAGCAGCATCTTACAGGGGGCGACCAATCAGCCCCAGCATTTT.

V is TRBV27 and J is TRBJ1-5; 8 bases are a match to TRBD1. The CDR3 sequence is 17 residues long. Unmatched junction bases numbered 10, after V lost 5 bases and J lost 1 base. The germline V gene encodes CDR1 MNHEY and CDR2 SMNVEV (reference sequence). The CDR3 loop reads CASSGTGQGRSNQPQHF. CDR3 bases: TGTGCCAGCAGTGGGACCGGACAGGGTAGAAGCAATCAGCCCCAGCATTTT.

This clone was seen a single time. The chain is built from TRBV12-5 and TRBJ2-3; 7 bases agree with TRBD1. CDR1 is LGHNT, CDR2 FRNRAP, per germline. The V segment lost 3 bases and the J segment 2 bases; nucleotides outside the gene matches: 11. The CDR3 covers 17 residues. For the CDR3, the DNA is TGTGCTAGTGGTTTTCTCCCCGACAGGGTGGCCACAGATACGCAGTATTTT. Translating gives CASGFLPDRVATDTQYF.

The rearrangement uses TRBV19 and TRBJ1-6; no clear D. V gave up 1 base and J gave up 11 bases, with 15 bases separating them. This CDR3 region has 15 residues. Germline-derived CDR1 and CDR2 are LNHDA and SQIVND (reference sequence). CDR3 protein: CASSIVFGALAPLHF. The CDR3 DNA reads TGTGCCAGTAGTATAGTTTTTGGAGCATTGGCACCCCTCCACTTT.

The chain is built from TRBV27 and TRBJ2-1; TRBD2 agrees at 8 bases. Germline CDR1 is MNHEY and CDR2 is SMNVEV (reference sequence). The CDR3 length is 15 residues. Losses at the gene ends were 6 bases for V and 0 bases for J; bases not matched to a gene: 4. The CDR3: CASRIAGSSYNEQFF. The CDR3 coding sequence is TGTGCCAGCAGGATAGCGGGGAGCTCCTACAATGAGCAGTTCTTC.

The chain uses TRBV19 and TRBJ2-7; maybe TRBD1 (6 bases). Trimming cost V 7 bases and J 5 bases, with 18 bases left between them. Germline assignment: CDR1 LNHDA and CDR2 SQIVND (reference sequence). CDR3 length equals 14 residues. The CDR3 DNA is TGTGCCAGTACGGACAGCATAAGGTCCCACGAGCAGTACTTC. Protein sequence: CASTDSIRSHEQYF.

The gene calls are TRBV18 and TRBJ1-5; D might be TRBD1 (5 bases). Per germline, CDR1 KGHSH and CDR2 LQKENI. With 4 bases removed from V and 0 bases from J, the gap between germline ends came to 10 bases. The CDR3 is 15 residues long. Written as DNA, the CDR3 is TGTGCCAGCTCACTCGGACAAGATAGCAATCAGCCCCAGCATTTT. This codes for CASSLGQDSNQPQHF.

The genes are TRBV11-2 and TRBJ1-4; 8 nucleotides agree with TRBD1. Germline CDR1 is SGHAT and CDR2 is FQNNGV. The CDR3 spans 17 residues. V shed 5 bases, J shed 4 bases, and the junction held 12 bases outside the gene matches. CDR3 in DNA: TGTGCCAGCAGCGGCAACATGAGACAGGGGCTTAATGAAAAACTGTTTTTT. Protein sequence: CASSGNMRQGLNEKLFF.

The chain recombines TRBV27 with TRBJ1-5; D is ambiguous. V lost 0 bases and J lost 3, with 9 bases in between. The length of the CDR3 is 15 residues. The germline V gene encodes CDR1 MNHEY and CDR2 SMNVEV (reference sequence). The CDR3 region is CASSLSGVVNQPQHF. In DNA, the CDR3 is TGTGCCAGCAGTTTATCTGGAGTGGTCAATCAGCCCCAGCATTTT.

This clone was seen only a few times. This rearrangement joins TRBV28 to TRBJ1-5, with 8 bases fitting TRBD1. The germline gives CDR1 MDHEN, CDR2 SYDVKM. The trim removed 5 bases at V and 5 bases at J, leaving 2 bases unmatched. CDR3 length equals 13 residues. DNA for the CDR3: TGTGCCAGCAGTCCCAGGGGGCATCAGCCCCAGCATTTT. Its translation: CASSPRGHQPQHF.

This clone has just a few counts. The chain links TRBV4-3 to TRBJ2-7; 12 bases line up with TRBD1. Trimming cost V 0 bases and J 7 bases; bases outside gene matches: 7. Germline V gene sequence: CDR1 LGHNA, CDR2 YSLEER. The CDR3 contains 16 residues. As DNA, the CDR3 is TGCGCCAGCAGCCAAGAATTGGGGACAGGGGGCGAGGAGCAGTACTTC. Amino acids: CASSQELGTGGEEQYF.

The chain is built from TRBV15 and TRBJ1-2, with D tentatively TRBD1 (6 bases). Germline V gives CDR1 LNHNV, CDR2 YYDKDF (reference sequence). Between the trimmed V and J ends, which lost 0 bases and 3 bases, there was a span of 14 bases. CDR3 length: 16 amino acids. This CDR3 reads CATSRDQGQTYYGYTF. The CDR3 DNA follows: TGTGCCACCAGCAGAGATCAAGGACAGACCTACTATGGCTACACCTTC. Full variable domain (rest looked up from reference TRBV15 and TRBJ1-2): DAMVIQNPRYQVTQFGKPVTLSCSQTLNHNVMYWYQQKSSQAPKLLFHYYDKDFNNEADTPDNFQSRRPNTSFCFLDIRSPGLGDTAMYLCATSRDQGQTYYGYTFGSGTRLTVV.

V gene TRBV19 combines with J gene TRBJ2-7; the match to TRBD1 covers 11 bases. Per the germline V gene, CDR1 is LNHDA and CDR2 is SQIVND (reference sequence). The CDR3 is made up of 15 amino acids. Unmatched junction bases numbered 10, after V lost 9 bases and J lost 3 bases. This CDR3 reads CASQDRTGGFYEQYF. The CDR3 DNA is TGTGCCAGCCAAGATCGGACAGGGGGCTTCTACGAGCAGTACTTC.

The chain is built from TRBV7-9 and TRBJ1-4; 8 bases align to TRBD1. V lost 5 bases, J lost 7 bases, and 6 bases stayed unmatched. The CDR3 extends over 14 amino acids. In germline, CDR1 is SEHNR, CDR2 FQNEAQ (reference sequence). CDR3 loop: CASSQGQGTEKLFF. CDR3 nucleotide sequence: TGTGCCAGCAGCCAAGGACAGGGTACTGAAAAACTGTTTTTT. The variable domain in full, completed from reference TRBV7-9 and TRBJ1-4, reads DTGVSQNPRHKITKRGQNVTFRCDPISEHNRLYWYRQTLGQGPEFLTYFQNEAQLEKSRLLSDRFSAERPKGSFSTLEIQRTEQGDSAMYLCASSQGQGTEKLFFGSGTQLSVL.

The genes are TRBV5-1 and TRBJ2-2; TRBD1 might be the D (6 bases). This CDR3 is 11 amino acids long. With 6 bases removed from V and 6 bases from J, the gap between germline ends came to 6 bases. Germline loops: CDR1 SGHRS, CDR2 YFSETQ. Written as DNA, the CDR3 is TGCGCCAGCACAGGGGCCGGGGAGCTGTTTTTT. It encodes CASTGAGELFF.

This clone has just a few counts. The rearrangement joins TRBV6-6 to TRBJ2-4, with 7 bases that match TRBD1. The CDR3 covers 15 residues. Per germline, CDR1 MNHNY and CDR2 SVGAGI (reference sequence). V shed 1 base, J shed 5 bases, and the junction held 5 bases outside the gene matches. CDR3 in DNA: TGTGCCAGCAGTTACTTGTTCCAGGGGGAAAACATTCAGTACTTC. Encoded protein: CASSYLFQGENIQYF.

This sequence joins TRBV19 and TRBJ2-4; D may be TRBD1 (6 bases). The CDR3 sequence is 14 residues long. Germline CDR1 reads LNHDA; CDR2 reads SQIVND (reference sequence). V was clipped by 8 bases and J by 0 bases, with 11 bases between them. The CDR3 region is CASRFRGAKNIQYF. As DNA, the CDR3 is TGTGCCAGTCGATTCAGGGGAGCCAAAAACATTCAGTACTTC. The whole variable domain, remainder taken from reference TRBV19 and TRBJ2-4, is DGGITQSPKYLFRKEGQNVTLSCEQNLNHDAMYWYRQDPGQGLRLIYYSQIVNDFQKGDIAEGYSVSREKKESFPLTVTSAQKNPTAFYLCASRFRGAKNIQYFGAGTRLSVL.

In DNA, the CDR3 is TGTGCCAGCAGTTCGACAGCAGTAGTGGAGCCCCAGCATTTT. Translated: CASSSTAVVEPQHF. This chain connects TRBV27 to TRBJ1-5, with a weak D call TRBD1 (5 bases). CDR1 and CDR2 from the germline V gene are MNHEY and SMNVEV (reference sequence). V lost 4 bases and J 8 bases, leaving 15 bases between the germline ends. The CDR3 totals 14 residues.

The J gene is TRBJ1-2, the V gene TRBV10-2, with 8 bases that match TRBD1. This CDR3 contains 14 residues. J gave up 2 bases and V 5 bases, and 4 bases lay outside the gene matches. Per germline, CDR1 WSHSY and CDR2 SAAADI. The CDR3 region is CASSPRTGNYGYTF. CDR3 DNA: TGCGCCAGCAGTCCCCGGACAGGGAACTATGGCTACACCTTC.

The V call is TRBV5-4, the J call TRBJ1-1, with TRBD1 as a possible D gene (6 bases). This CDR3 is 12 amino acids long. Germline CDR1 reads SGHNT; CDR2 reads YYREEE (reference sequence). V was clipped by 7 bases and J by 11 bases, with 18 bases between them. The CDR3 region is CASYEQGTDAFF. The DNA of the CDR3 is TGTGCCAGCTATGAACAGGGTACGGACGCTTTCTTT. Based on the CDR3 plus reference TRBV5-4 and TRBJ1-1, the full variable domain is ETGVTQSPTHLIKTRGQQVTLRCSSQSGHNTVSWYQQALGQGPQFIFQYYREEENGRGNFPPRFSGLQFPNYSSELNVNALELDDSALYLCASYEQGTDAFFGQGTRLTVV.

Only a few counts were recorded for this clone. V is TRBV10-1 and J is TRBJ2-7; 11 bases map to TRBD1. Germline-derived CDR1 and CDR2 are WNHNN and SYGVQD (reference sequence). There are 14 residues in the CDR3. V trimming: 2 bases; J trimming: 7 bases; junction bases outside the gene matches: 4. The CDR3 spells CASSEGQGAWEQYF. The CDR3, as DNA: TGCGCCAGCAGTGAGGGACAGGGGGCCTGGGAGCAGTACTTC.

The chain combines TRBV19 with TRBJ2-3; a weak D match, TRBD1 (6 bases). The CDR3 spans 14 residues. The ends were cut back, 4 bases at V and 1 base at J, with 9 bases in the middle. CDR1 and CDR2 (germline): LNHDA, SQIVND (reference sequence). CDR3 protein: CASSKQGGTDTQYF. CDR3 bases: TGTGCCAGTAGTAAACAGGGAGGCACAGATACGCAGTATTTT.